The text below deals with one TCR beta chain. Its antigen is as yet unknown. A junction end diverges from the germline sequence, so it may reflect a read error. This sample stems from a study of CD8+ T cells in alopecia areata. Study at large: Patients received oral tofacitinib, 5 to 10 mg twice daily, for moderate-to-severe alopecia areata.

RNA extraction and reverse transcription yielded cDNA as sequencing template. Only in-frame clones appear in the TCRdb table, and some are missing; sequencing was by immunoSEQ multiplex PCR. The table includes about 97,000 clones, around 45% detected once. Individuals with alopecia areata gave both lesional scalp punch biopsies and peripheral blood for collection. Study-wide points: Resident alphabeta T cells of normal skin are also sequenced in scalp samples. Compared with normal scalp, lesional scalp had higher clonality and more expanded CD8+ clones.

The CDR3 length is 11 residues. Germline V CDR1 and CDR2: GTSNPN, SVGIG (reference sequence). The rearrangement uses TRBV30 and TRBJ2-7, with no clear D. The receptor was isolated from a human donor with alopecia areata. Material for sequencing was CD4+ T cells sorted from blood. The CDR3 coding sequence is TGTGCCTGGAGTGTTGAGTTAGTCTTGGGTTTC. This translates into CAWSVELVLGF.